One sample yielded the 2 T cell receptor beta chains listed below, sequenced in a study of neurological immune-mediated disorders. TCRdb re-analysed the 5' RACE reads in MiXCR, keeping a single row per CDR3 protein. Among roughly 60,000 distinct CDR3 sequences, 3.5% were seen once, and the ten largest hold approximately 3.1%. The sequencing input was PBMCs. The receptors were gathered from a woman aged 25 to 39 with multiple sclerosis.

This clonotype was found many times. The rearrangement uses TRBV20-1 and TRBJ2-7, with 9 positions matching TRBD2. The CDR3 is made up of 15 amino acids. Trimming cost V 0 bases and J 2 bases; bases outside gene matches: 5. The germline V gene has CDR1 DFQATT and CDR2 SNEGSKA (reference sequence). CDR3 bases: TGCAGTGCTAGAGATTTGAGACTAGCGGCCTACGAGCAGTACTTC. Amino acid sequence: CSARDLRLAAYEQYF.

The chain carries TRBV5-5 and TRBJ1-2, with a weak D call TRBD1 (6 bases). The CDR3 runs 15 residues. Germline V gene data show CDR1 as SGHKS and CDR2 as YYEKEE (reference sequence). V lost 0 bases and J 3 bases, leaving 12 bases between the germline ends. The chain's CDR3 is CASSLDGGQYYGYTF. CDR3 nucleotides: TGTGCCAGCAGCTTGGACGGGGGGCAGTACTATGGCTACACCTTC. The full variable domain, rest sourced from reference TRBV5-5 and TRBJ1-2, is DAGVTQSPTHLIKTRGQQVTLRCSPISGHKSVSWYQQVLGQGPQFIFQYYEKEERGRGNFPDRFSARQFPNYSSELNVNALLLGDSALYLCASSLDGGQYYGYTFGSGTRLTVV.